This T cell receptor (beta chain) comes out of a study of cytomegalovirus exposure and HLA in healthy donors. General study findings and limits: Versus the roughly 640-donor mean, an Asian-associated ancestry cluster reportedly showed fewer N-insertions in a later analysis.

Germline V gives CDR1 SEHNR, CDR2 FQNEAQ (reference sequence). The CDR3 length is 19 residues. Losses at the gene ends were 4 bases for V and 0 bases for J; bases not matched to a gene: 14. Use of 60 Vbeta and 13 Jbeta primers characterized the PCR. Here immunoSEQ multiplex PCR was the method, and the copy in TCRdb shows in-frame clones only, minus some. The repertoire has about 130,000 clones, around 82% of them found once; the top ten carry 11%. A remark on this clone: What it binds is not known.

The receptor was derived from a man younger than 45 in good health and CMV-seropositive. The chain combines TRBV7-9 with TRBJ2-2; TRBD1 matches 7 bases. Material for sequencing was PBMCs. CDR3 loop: CASSSGQATERTNTGELFF. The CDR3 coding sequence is TGTGCCAGCAGCTCCGGACAGGCTACCGAAAGGACGAACACCGGGGAGCTGTTTTTT.